Included here is one T cell receptor (beta chain) sequence, with context. Antigen specificity is unknown. This sample stems from a study of breast tumors, draining lymph nodes, adjacent tissues. Study-wide findings and caveats: Tumor TCR diversity was below lymph nodes but above nontumor tissue. Tumor and nontumor repertoires were significantly more similar in luminal-like than in basal-like breast cancer.

Breast cancer patients provided tissue from their axillary draining lymph nodes. TCRdb independently ran MiXCR on the multiplex PCR reads; one entry per CDR3 protein. Counted here are around 150,000 distinct CDR3 sequences, approximately 30% occurring once; the ten biggest clones make up approximately 2.2%. The source is a female donor with breast cancer. Some clones in this sample may be carry-over from other donors' samples. The sequencing input was axillary lymph node tissue.

CDR3 bases: TGCGCCAGCAGCTTTGAGGGGTGGTACGACCAGTACTTC. Encoded protein: CASSFEGWYDQYF. The chain couples TRBV5-1 to TRBJ2-5; TRBD1 or TRBD2 may be the D gene (5 bases each). The CDR3 has 13 amino acids. CDR1 is SGHRS and CDR2 is YFSETQ in the germline V gene. Between the trimmed V and J ends, which lost 2 bases and 10 bases, there was a span of 15 bases.